This T cell receptor (beta chain) was sequenced during a study of shared clonotypes between healthy human individuals (TCRdb year 2020). For the study in its entirety: The cohort included a few men and a couple of women between 18 and 49 years of age. Per donor, three plates each were used for CD4 naive and CD4 memory, two for CD8 naive, and one for CD8 memory. The study deeply sequenced blood TCR repertoires of about 5 healthy adults to estimate repertoire size and the extent of clonotype sharing between individuals. To increase sequencing depth and limit assay-specific biases, TCR repertoire library preparation and sequencing were carried out by different laboratories using diverse techniques. Between about 0.94 and 8.9 billion PBMCs per donor were obtained by leukapheresis. Results and caveats for the whole study, not just this receptor: Clonotypes shared by all four sorted-subset donors showed higher generation probabilities than non-shared clonotypes. Sampling was limited to blood, and TCR repertoires in tissue likely differ from TCR repertoires in blood. Incomplete sequencing was indicated by rarefaction of sorted-subset datasets, despite the large sequencing depth. The genetic and exposure-history diversity represented was limited by the small number of donors. Larger estimated clonotype richness was generally found for naive subsets than for memory subsets. Pairwise subsampling led to the expectation that sequencing depth would affect the degree of clonotype sharing among donors. When four donors were compared, the shared fraction of clonotypes was 5% to 6.5% for naive CD4, around 3.6% for naive CD8, 2% to 2.5% for memory CD4, and roughly 0.43% for memory CD8.

TCR CDR3 regions were amplified from genomic DNA by multiplex PCR using the deep immunoSEQ assay. For each cell subset, the extracted genomic DNA was distributed evenly across all wells of several immunoSEQ 96-well plates, and each plate served as one replicate. Each replicate PCR for sorted subsets received about 220 ng genomic DNA, equal to around 32,000 T cell genomes. Purified libraries were measured with a Qubit 3.0 fluorometer, size-checked on a Bioanalyzer 2100, and measured again with the KAPA Library Quantification kit. Each immunoSEQ 96-well plate was sequenced on its own single-read 150-cycle Illumina NextSeq 550 flow cell. As for the original processing: Because the immunoSEQ output held only junctional sequences and lacked quality scores, the filtering could not match the filtering applied to full-length reads. To assign V/J genes and CDR3, sequences were annotated against IMGT germline references using PyIR, a Python wrapper for IgBLAST v1.9. Reads were filtered out if the reads had weak V/J assignments (E-value above 1e-6), no CDR3, stop codons, out-of-frame junctions, or ambiguous translated residues. V3J clonotypes were defined as sequences sharing an identical inferred V gene, J gene, and CDR3 amino acid sequence. Percentage overlap between repertoires was computed as shared unique clonotypes divided by the size of the smaller repertoire. RTK rarefaction, the Chao1 estimator, and Recon v2.1 estimates of unobserved clonotypes were used to assess repertoire richness. Generation probabilities were computed with OLGA for all TCRbeta clonotypes obtained by the gDNA method from four donors. TCRdb re-hosts the immuneACCESS table, in-frame sequences only. Its copies lack some clones; in the studies checked, an unresolved V gene accounts for under half of them, and the cause for the rest is not known. V and J calls and clone size come straight from that table; D and trimming were deduced from the DNA. This sample is represented by some 2,000,000 clones; 95% of them were singletons. The ten largest account for 0.1% to 0.15% of the sample.

V is clipped by 1 base and J by 7 bases, and the sequence between their germline boundaries is 8 bases long. CDR1 and CDR2 are drawn from the germline V gene: SGHDT, YYEEEE. Inclusive of the bounding cysteine and phenylalanine, the CDR3 is 13 residues long. Kept here is only the CDR3 DNA, which spans 39 bases and is read in frame from base 1. The donors were healthy, HIV-negative adults with no recently reported acute infections or vaccinations. Every donor was a Caucasian adult residing in Nashville, Tennessee, USA. Magnetic negative selection was used to enrich CD4+ T cells, after which naive cells were positively selected on CD45RA and the negative fraction became the memory subset. After blood collection by leukapheresis, PBMCs were isolated using Ficoll-Histopaque density gradient centrifugation and then cryopreserved in the vapor phase of liquid nitrogen. Analytical flow cytometry was used to check the purity and quantity of every magnetically sorted T cell population. Genomic DNA was isolated from every sorted fraction and measured by UV absorbance on a Nanodrop 2000c.

For this clone: Its specific antigen is unknown. Within one base of it there is no much larger clone, and no base qualities were kept.

The chain is encoded by TRBV5-6 joined to TRBJ1-4, with an unclear D gene assignment. The clonotype comes from a man between 18 and 35 years old in good health. Specimen: naive CD4+ T cells sorted from blood. The sample's cell subset or site label, decoded: CD45RA+ positively selected. This receptor has the CDR3 CASSLLVGEKLFF. The nucleotide sequence reads as follows: TGTGCCAGCAGCTTGTTGGTCGGTGAAAAACTGTTTTTT.